The source of this T cell receptor beta chain is a study of persistence of HIV-infected CD4 T cells. As for the study in general: Donors were ART-treated; their CMV- and Gag-responding CD4+ T cells were isolated. Findings and limits, study-wide: TCR oligoclonality correlated with proviral oligoclonality in the same sorted populations.

A word on this clone: The target antigen is unknown.

Cells were stimulated with CMV-infected fibroblast lysates at approximately 10 ug/mL. Sorted nonresponding memory CD4+ T cells were CD40L-negative, CD69-negative, CD45RO-high. The libraries were made with immunoSEQ version 4 in survey mode. Some clones are missing from TCRdb's copy, which holds only in-frame ones; the method was immunoSEQ multiplex PCR. The repertoire has 25,000 to 35,000 clones, around 80% of them found once; the top ten carry less than 0.95%. This CDR3 has 14 amino acids. Trimming stripped 6 bases from V and 0 bases from J, with 12 bases between. CDR1 SNHLY and CDR2 FYNNEI come from the germline V gene.

This clonotype was sampled from an adult woman with HIV who was CMV-seropositive. Source: CD4+ T cells sorted from PBMCs after approximately 18-hour stimulation, taken from a patient who received antiretroviral therapy. The J gene is TRBJ2-7, the V gene TRBV2; TRBD2 might be the D (7 bases). The CDR3 loop reads CASRVRGHSYEQYF. CDR3 nucleotides: TGTGCCAGCAGGGTGCGGGGGCACTCCTACGAGCAGTACTTC.